One and the same sample provided the 30 T cell receptor beta chains below, sequenced in a study of beta chain features in type 1 diabetes. Study-level points and caveats: Moderate yet significant TCRB CDR3 shortening was seen in Type 1 diabetes patients in all four CD4+ subsets.

No cognate antigen is known for these TCRs. Sequenced material consisted of expressed TCRB transcripts (all of the isolated RNA was reverse transcribed). TCRdb's copy holds only in-frame clones and misses some; the assay was immunoSEQ multiplex PCR. The sample consists of around 250,000 clones, approximately 25% of them appearing once. Sequenced sample: naive CD4+ T cells from blood. The source is a young woman with type 1 diabetes.

The V call is TRBV27, the J call TRBJ1-5; possible D gene TRBD1, 6 bases. Deletions cut 4 bases from V and 5 bases from J, with 15 bases between. This CDR3 contains 15 residues. Looked up from germline, CDR1 is MNHEY and CDR2 is SMNVEV (reference sequence). Written as DNA, the CDR3 is TGTGCCAGCAGTTCCCCGGGGGGGGCCGATCAGCCCCAGCATTTT. Its protein product is CASSSPGGADQPQHF.

The rearrangement uses TRBV4-1 and TRBJ2-2; D may be TRBD2 (7 bases). V lost 2 bases to trimming and J lost 6 bases, with 13 bases between them. Per the germline V gene, CDR1 is MGHRA and CDR2 is YSYEKL. This CDR3 is built from 15 residues. This CDR3 is CASSQIGGGAGELFF. The CDR3 DNA is TGCGCCAGCAGCCAAATCGGAGGGGGGGCCGGGGAGCTGTTTTTT.

The V and J genes are TRBV11-2 and TRBJ2-7; 7 bases line up with TRBD2. Germline loops: CDR1 SGHAT, CDR2 FQNNGV. The CDR3 has 15 residues. J was trimmed by 5 bases and V by 0 bases; bases with no gene match: 7. In DNA, the CDR3 is TGTGCCAGCAGCTTAGAAGCGGGATTTCTGGACGAGCAGTACTTC. Amino acid sequence: CASSLEAGFLDEQYF.

The chain recombines TRBV4-1 with TRBJ2-4; no clear D gene. The V end lost 2 bases, the J end lost 3 bases, and 8 bases lay between the germline ends. Germline V gene data show CDR1 as MGHRA and CDR2 as YSYEKL. This CDR3 comprises 14 residues. The chain's CDR3 is CASSQPHIKNIQYF. The CDR3 bases are TGCGCCAGCAGCCAACCACACATCAAAAACATTCAGTACTTC.

This clone was counted a few times. The DNA for the CDR3 is TGTGCTACGGTGTCTAGCGGGGGCACAGATACGCAGTATTTT. Translating gives CATVSSGGTDTQYF. V is TRBV10-3 and J is TRBJ2-3; TRBD2 aligns across 9 bases. The CDR3 contains 14 residues. Germline CDR1 reads ENHRY; CDR2 reads SYGVKD.

As DNA, the CDR3 is TGTGCCAGCAGTTCGGGGGGGTTCCAGCCCCAGCATTTT. Its translation is CASSSGGFQPQHF. The chain joins TRBV27 to TRBJ1-5, with a tentative D call TRBD1 (5 bases). Germline CDR1 MNHEY, CDR2 SMNVEV (reference sequence). V was pared by 4 bases and J by 7 bases, with 11 bases between. The CDR3 is made up of 13 amino acids.

The sample holds a few counts of this clone. This sequence joins TRBV4-2 and TRBJ2-1; TRBD2 matches at 10 bases. This CDR3 has 18 amino acids. V was clipped by 1 base and J by 0 bases; unmatched bases: 6. Germline V gene data show CDR1 as LGHNA and CDR2 as YNFKEQ. CDR3 protein: CASSQALGLADSYNEQFF. CDR3 nucleotides: TGTGCCAGCAGCCAAGCCCTTGGACTAGCGGACTCCTACAATGAGCAGTTCTTC.

The V gene is TRBV2, the J gene TRBJ2-2; D remains ambiguous. The CDR3 sequence is 14 residues long. CDR1 is SNHLY and CDR2 is FYNNEI in the germline V gene. The ends were cut back, 3 bases at V and 1 base at J, with 6 bases in the middle. The CDR3: CASSESGNTGELFF. DNA for the CDR3: TGTGCCAGCAGTGAGTCGGGGAACACCGGGGAGCTGTTTTTT.

The chain combines TRBV4-1 with TRBJ2-1, with 11 positions matching TRBD2. This CDR3 region has 14 residues. CDR1 MGHRA and CDR2 YSYEKL come from the germline V gene. Trimming at V came to 2 bases and at J to 9 bases, leaving 3 bases not matched to a gene. CDR3: CASSQTSGRLEQFF. CDR3 in DNA: TGCGCCAGCAGCCAAACTAGCGGGAGACTTGAGCAGTTCTTC.

This clone has more than one count but fewer than ten. A read error is likely, as this CDR3 ends without the conserved phenylalanine or tryptophan. No DNA is shown, since the ends of the CDR3 on it are uncertain; the CDR3 is the one TCRdb lists. This chain joins TRBV5-4 and TRBJ2-7; the table's D call, TRBD1, has no DNA check behind it. The CDR3 spans 8 amino acids, including both terminal residues. Germline CDR1 is SGHNT and CDR2 is YYREEE (reference sequence). CDR3 protein: CASSLGPL.

This clone was recorded a few times. The V gene is TRBV11-1, the J gene TRBJ2-3, with 11 positions matching TRBD2. Germline assignment: CDR1 SGHAT and CDR2 FQDESV (reference sequence). This CDR3 contains 19 residues. The ends lost 2 bases at V and 4 bases at J; junction bases unmatched: 14. The CDR3 nucleotides are TGTGCCAGCAGCTTAATTTCGCCGACTAGCGGGAAGATTGCAGATACGCAGTATTTT. Protein product: CASSLISPTSGKIADTQYF. Looking up the rest from reference TRBV11-1 and TRBJ2-3 gives the full variable domain: EAEVAQSPRYKITEKSQAVAFWCDPISGHATLYWYRQILGQGPELLVQFQDESVVDDSQLPKDRFSAERLKGVDSTLKIQPAELGDSAMYLCASSLISPTSGKIADTQYFGPGTRLTVL.

The V gene is TRBV28, the J gene TRBJ1-2, with 7 bases that match TRBD1. Per the germline V gene, CDR1 is MDHEN and CDR2 is SYDVKM. J lost 6 bases, V lost 7 bases, and 17 bases had no gene match. The CDR3 extends over 16 amino acids. The CDR3 DNA is TGTGCCAGCATTGCGGGACAGATTTTTTACCCCGATGGCTACACCTTC. Amino acid sequence: CASIAGQIFYPDGYTF.

This chain uses TRBV30 with TRBJ2-7; D call uncertain. The germline gives CDR1 GTSNPN, CDR2 SVGIG (reference sequence). Trimming cost V 0 bases and J 2 bases, with 14 bases left between them. The CDR3 length is 15 residues. The CDR3 DNA reads TGTGCCTGGAGTGTACCTAACAGTTACACCTACGAGCAGTACTTC. This sequence encodes CAWSVPNSYTYEQYF.

The table lists this clone with a few counts. This chain's CDR3 is CATSRPRLAGYNEQFF. For the CDR3, the DNA is TGTGCCACCAGCAGACCCCGGCTAGCGGGGTACAATGAGCAGTTCTTC. J is TRBJ2-1 and V is TRBV15, with 9 positions matching TRBD2. With V trimmed by 2 bases and J by 4 bases, 6 bases remained unmatched. Germline lookup yields CDR1 LNHNV and CDR2 YYDKDF (reference sequence). The CDR3 length is 16 residues.

The chain recombines TRBV23-1 with TRBJ2-5, with 14 bases matching TRBD2. TRBV23-1 is annotated as an ORF whose role is uncertain. This CDR3 spans 18 amino acids. The V and J ends lost 4 bases and 5 bases, in that order; junction bases with no gene match: 12. The CDR3 nucleotides read TGCGCCAGCAGTCCCGGGACTAGCGGGAGAGAGAGTGCGGAGACCCAGTACTTC. Amino acids: CASSPGTSGRESAETQYF.

With respect to this clone: Other DNA sequences in the same sample also yield this CDR3. V is TRBV30 and J is TRBJ2-5, with 7 bases that match TRBD1. The CDR3 length is 12 residues. The trim removed 3 bases at V and 4 bases at J, leaving 2 bases unmatched. Germline V gene sequence: CDR1 GTSNPN, CDR2 SVGIG (reference sequence). CDR3 amino acids: CAWSRQGETQYF. For the CDR3, the DNA is TGTGCCTGGAGCCGACAGGGAGAGACCCAGTACTTC.

This clone has just a few counts. The sample carries other DNA sequences with the same CDR3. The chain uses TRBV29-1 and TRBJ2-2; 7 bases line up with TRBD2. CDR1 and CDR2 (germline): SQVTM, ANQGSEA. The CDR3 sequence is 14 residues long. The ends lost 4 bases at V and 0 bases at J; junction bases unmatched: 2. The CDR3 bases are TGCAGCGTTGTTCGGGGGGCGAACACCGGGGAGCTGTTTTTT. Protein: CSVVRGANTGELFF.

The rearrangement uses TRBV5-1 and TRBJ1-4, with TRBD1 identical over 7 bases. Germline V CDR1 and CDR2: SGHRS, YFSETQ. CDR3 length equals 13 residues. V was clipped by 6 bases and J by 7 bases; unmatched bases: 6. CDR3 protein: CASTQGVGEKLFF. DNA for the CDR3: TGCGCCAGCACCCAGGGGGTAGGTGAAAAACTGTTTTTT.

The rearrangement joins TRBV11-2 to TRBJ2-1; D perhaps matches TRBD2 (5 bases). The V gene lost 1 base and the J gene lost 0 bases, with 7 bases spanning the gap. Germline V CDR1 and CDR2: SGHAT, FQNNGV. The CDR3 length is 15 residues. The CDR3, as DNA: TGTGCCAGCAGCTTAGCACGGGGCTCCTACAATGAGCAGTTCTTC. This gives the protein CASSLARGSYNEQFF.

The chain has TRBV28 and TRBJ1-1; TRBD1 agrees at 10 bases. The J segment lost 10 bases and the V segment lost 7 bases, leaving 6 bases of the junction unmatched. CDR1 is MDHEN, CDR2 SYDVKM, per germline. This CDR3 spans 12 amino acids. The DNA of the CDR3 is TGTGCCAGCACGCCTAGGGACAGGGGAGCTTTCTTT. Translation gives CASTPRDRGAFF.

The chain carries TRBV7-6 and TRBJ2-1; the match to TRBD2 covers 11 bases. The germline V gene has CDR1 SGHVS and CDR2 FNYEAQ. After removal of 3 bases from V and 1 base from J, the junction contained 2 bases not matched to a gene. The CDR3 extends over 16 amino acids. The CDR3 here is CASSFSSGGSYNEQFF. CDR3 DNA sequence: TGTGCCAGCAGCTTTTCTAGCGGGGGGTCCTACAATGAGCAGTTCTTC.

V is TRBV27 and J is TRBJ2-5, with 12 bases aligning to TRBD2. V was pared by 8 bases and J by 4 bases, with 5 bases of the junction left unmatched. The CDR3 is made up of 14 amino acids. The germline CDR1 and CDR2 sequences are MNHEY and SMNVEV (reference sequence). The CDR3: CASSGLAGPETQYF. DNA for the CDR3: TGTGCCAGCTCGGGACTAGCGGGCCCAGAGACCCAGTACTTC.

This clone has only a few counts. The V gene is TRBV4-2, the J gene TRBJ2-7; 9 nucleotides line up with TRBD2. Looked up from germline, CDR1 is LGHNA and CDR2 is YNFKEQ. The V gene end was trimmed by 2 bases and the J gene end by 3 bases; junction bases not matched to a gene: 14. The CDR3 runs 18 residues. The CDR3 DNA sequence: TGTGCCAGCAGCCAACAAAGAAACCGACTAGCGGTGGTCTACGAGCAGTACTTC. Encoded protein: CASSQQRNRLAVVYEQYF.

This rearrangement joins TRBV4-1 to TRBJ1-2; the match to TRBD1 covers 9 bases. Germline CDR1 reads MGHRA; CDR2 reads YSYEKL. The length of the CDR3 is 15 residues. Trimming cost V 6 bases and J 8 bases; bases outside gene matches: 13. CDR3: CASSPGTGISRGYTF. CDR3 coding DNA: TGCGCCAGCAGTCCCGGGACAGGGATTTCGAGGGGCTACACCTTC.

The J gene is TRBJ2-1, the V gene TRBV20-1, with D hard to call. Deletions cut 6 bases from V and 9 bases from J, with 12 bases between. CDR3 length: 11 amino acids. Germline values: CDR1 DFQATT, CDR2 SNEGSKA (reference sequence). As DNA, the CDR3 is TGCAGTGCGCCACTCCGTGGTGAGCAGTTCTTC. This translates into CSAPLRGEQFF.

This clone was detected a few times. The V gene is TRBV25-1, the J gene TRBJ1-4; D ambiguous. CDR1 is MGHDK, CDR2 SYGVNS, per germline. The CDR3 extends over 14 amino acids. The V and J ends lost 0 bases and 8 bases respectively, with 10 bases between them. The CDR3 DNA reads TGTGCCAGCAGTGAATATAAGGGAGACGAAAAACTGTTTTTT. It encodes CASSEYKGDEKLFF.

The table lists this clone with a few counts. V is TRBV5-6 and J is TRBJ2-4; TRBD2 might be the D (6 bases). The length of the CDR3 is 16 residues. V was pared by 4 bases and J by 2 bases, with 16 bases between. In germline, CDR1 is SGHDT, CDR2 YYEEEE. CDR3 DNA: TGTGCCAGCAGCCGGACGGGGGTCGGGCCCAAAAACATTCAGTACTTC. Translating it yields CASSRTGVGPKNIQYF.

A few counts support this clone. This chain links TRBV29-1 with TRBJ1-2; D call uncertain. The CDR3 has 15 residues. Germline assignment: CDR1 SQVTM and CDR2 ANQGSEA. V gave up 3 bases and J gave up 2 bases, with 16 bases separating them. The CDR3 spells CSVDFAGLLNYGYTF. CDR3 nucleotide sequence: TGCAGCGTTGATTTCGCAGGACTCCTAAACTATGGCTACACCTTC.

This clone was detected a few times. The chain combines TRBV11-2 with TRBJ1-1; TRBD1 is a possible D gene (6 bases). The V gene lost 5 bases and the J gene lost 7 bases, with 11 bases spanning the gap. The length of the CDR3 is 12 residues. Germline loops: CDR1 SGHAT, CDR2 FQNNGV. CDR3 nucleotide sequence: TGTGCCAGCAGCCGAATACAGGGTGAAGCTTTCTTT. Its protein product is CASSRIQGEAFF.

A few counts support this clone. This rearrangement joins TRBV7-9 to TRBJ2-1, with unresolved D. Germline-derived CDR1 and CDR2 are SEHNR and FQNEAQ (reference sequence). The V and J ends lost 7 bases and 7 bases respectively, with 5 bases between them. The CDR3 covers 10 residues. The CDR3 bases are TGTGCCAGCACGGGTAATGAGCAGTTCTTC. Its protein is CASTGNEQFF.